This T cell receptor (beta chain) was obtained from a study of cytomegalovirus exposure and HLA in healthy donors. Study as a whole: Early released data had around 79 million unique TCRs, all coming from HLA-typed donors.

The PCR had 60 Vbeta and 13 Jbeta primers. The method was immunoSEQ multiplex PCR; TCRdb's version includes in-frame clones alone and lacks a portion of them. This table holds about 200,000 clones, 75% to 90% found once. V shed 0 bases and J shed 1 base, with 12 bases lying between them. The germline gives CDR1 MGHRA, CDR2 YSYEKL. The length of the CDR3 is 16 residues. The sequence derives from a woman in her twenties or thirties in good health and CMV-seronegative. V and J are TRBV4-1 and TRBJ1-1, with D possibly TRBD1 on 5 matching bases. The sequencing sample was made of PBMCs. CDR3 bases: TGCGCCAGCAGCCAAGAAGCCTCCAGGGCGAACACTGAAGCTTTCTTT. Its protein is CASSQEASRANTEAFF.